This entry is about one T cell receptor beta chain. All donors were healthy HIV-negative adults lacking recent acute infections or vaccinations. The study drew all its donors from Caucasian adults living in Nashville, Tennessee. The split of CD4+ cells yielded CD45RA+ naive and CD45RA-negative memory subsets. V dropped 0 bases and J dropped 3 bases, with 6 bases sitting between them. The CDR3 totals 13 residues. Germline V gene sequence: CDR1 MNHEY, CDR2 SVGAGI. The data belong to a study of shared clonotypes between healthy human individuals. Libraries were prepared by immunoSEQ multiplex PCR; TCRdb keeps only in-frame clonotypes and omits some of them. The table has fewer than 1.4 million clones, around 78% seen once.

The sample was memory CD4+ T cells from PBMCs. Subset indicated: CD45RA-negative fraction. This clonotype was sampled from a man aged 18 to 29 in good health. Some clones in this sample may be carry-over from other donors' samples. The chain combines TRBV6-5 with TRBJ2-7, with D possibly matching TRBD2 (5 bases). The CDR3 sequence is CASSYSRDYEQYF. CDR3 DNA: TGTGCCAGCAGTTACTCCCGGGACTACGAGCAGTACTTC.